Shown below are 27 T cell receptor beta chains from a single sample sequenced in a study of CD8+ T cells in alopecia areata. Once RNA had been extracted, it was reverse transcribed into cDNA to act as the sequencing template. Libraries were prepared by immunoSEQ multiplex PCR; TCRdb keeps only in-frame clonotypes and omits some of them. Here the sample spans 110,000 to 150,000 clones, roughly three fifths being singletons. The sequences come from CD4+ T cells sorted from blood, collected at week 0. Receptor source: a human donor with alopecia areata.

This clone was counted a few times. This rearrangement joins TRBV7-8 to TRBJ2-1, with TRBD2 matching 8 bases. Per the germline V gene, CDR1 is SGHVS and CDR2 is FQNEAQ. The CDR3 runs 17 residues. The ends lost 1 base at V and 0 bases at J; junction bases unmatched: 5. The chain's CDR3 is CASSLGGGGSSYNEQFF. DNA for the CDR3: TGTGCCAGCAGCTTAGGAGGCGGGGGGAGCTCCTACAATGAGCAGTTCTTC.

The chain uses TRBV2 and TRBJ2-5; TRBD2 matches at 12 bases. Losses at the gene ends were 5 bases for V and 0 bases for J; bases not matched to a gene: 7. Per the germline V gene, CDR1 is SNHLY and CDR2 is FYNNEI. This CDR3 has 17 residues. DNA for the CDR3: TGTGCCAGCAGTTGGACTAGCGGGGCTGCGTACCAAGAGACCCAGTACTTC. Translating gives CASSWTSGAAYQETQYF.

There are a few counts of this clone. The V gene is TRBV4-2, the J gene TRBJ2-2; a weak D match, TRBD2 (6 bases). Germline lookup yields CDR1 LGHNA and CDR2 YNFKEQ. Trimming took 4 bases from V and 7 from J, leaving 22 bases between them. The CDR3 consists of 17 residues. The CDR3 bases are TGTGCCAGCAGCCCGTCGGGGGACTCCACGAGGGGCGGGGAGCTGTTTTTT. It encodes CASSPSGDSTRGGELFF.

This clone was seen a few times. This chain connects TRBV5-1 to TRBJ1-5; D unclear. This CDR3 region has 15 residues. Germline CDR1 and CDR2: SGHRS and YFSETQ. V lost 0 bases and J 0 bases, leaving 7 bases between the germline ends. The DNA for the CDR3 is TGCGCCAGCAGCTTGGACGGCAATAGCAATCAGCCCCAGCATTTT. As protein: CASSLDGNSNQPQHF. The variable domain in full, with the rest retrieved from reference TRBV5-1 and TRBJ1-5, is KAGVTQTPRYLIKTRGQQVTLSCSPISGHRSVSWYQQTPGQGLQFLFEYFSETQRNKGNFPGRFSGRQFSNSRSEMNVSTLELGDSALYLCASSLDGNSNQPQHFGDGTRLSIL.

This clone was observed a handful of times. For the CDR3, the DNA is TGTGCCAGCAAATGGGCGCTGAACACTGAAGCTTTCTTT. This sequence encodes CASKWALNTEAFF. The chain couples TRBV6-5 to TRBJ1-1; D gene ambiguous. The CDR3 is 13 amino acids. Trimming took off 7 bases at V and 0 bases at J, with 9 bases between the two ends. Germline loops: CDR1 MNHEY, CDR2 SVGAGI.

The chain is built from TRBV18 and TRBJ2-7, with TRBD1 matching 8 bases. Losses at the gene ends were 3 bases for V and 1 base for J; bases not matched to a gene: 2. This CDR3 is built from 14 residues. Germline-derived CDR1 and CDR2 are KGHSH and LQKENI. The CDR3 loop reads CASSPGQGSYEQYF. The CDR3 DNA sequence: TGTGCCAGCTCACCCGGACAGGGTTCCTACGAGCAGTACTTC. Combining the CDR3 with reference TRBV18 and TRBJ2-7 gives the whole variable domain NAGVMQNPRHLVRRRGQEARLRCSPMKGHSHVYWYRQLPEEGLKFMVYLQKENIIDESGMPKERFSAEFPKEGPSILRIQQVVRGDSAAYFCASSPGQGSYEQYFGPGTRLTVT.

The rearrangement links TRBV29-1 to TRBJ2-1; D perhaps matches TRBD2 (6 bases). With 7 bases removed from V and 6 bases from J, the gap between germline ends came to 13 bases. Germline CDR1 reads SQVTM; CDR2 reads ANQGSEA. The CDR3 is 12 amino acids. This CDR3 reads CSGQLALNEQFF. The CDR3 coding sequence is TGCAGCGGGCAACTAGCCCTCAATGAGCAGTTCTTC.

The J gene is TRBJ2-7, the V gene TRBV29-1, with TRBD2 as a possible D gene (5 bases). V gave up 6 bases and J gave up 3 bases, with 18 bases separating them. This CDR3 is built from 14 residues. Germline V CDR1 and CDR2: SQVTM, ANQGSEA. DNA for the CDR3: TGCAGCGTCGCCGACACTAGTCGATACTACGAGCAGTACTTC. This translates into CSVADTSRYYEQYF.

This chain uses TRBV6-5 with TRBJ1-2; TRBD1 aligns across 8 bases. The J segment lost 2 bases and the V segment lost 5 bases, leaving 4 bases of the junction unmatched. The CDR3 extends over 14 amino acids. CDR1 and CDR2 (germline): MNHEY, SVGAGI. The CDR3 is CASSRQGTNYGYTF. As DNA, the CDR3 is TGTGCCAGCAGTAGACAGGGGACAAACTATGGCTACACCTTC.

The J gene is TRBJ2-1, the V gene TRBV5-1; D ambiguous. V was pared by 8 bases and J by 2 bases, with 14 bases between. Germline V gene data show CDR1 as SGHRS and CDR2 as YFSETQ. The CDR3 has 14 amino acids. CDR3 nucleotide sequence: TGCGCCAGTAATAGACGGACCACCTACAATGAGCAGTTCTTC. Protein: CASNRRTTYNEQFF.

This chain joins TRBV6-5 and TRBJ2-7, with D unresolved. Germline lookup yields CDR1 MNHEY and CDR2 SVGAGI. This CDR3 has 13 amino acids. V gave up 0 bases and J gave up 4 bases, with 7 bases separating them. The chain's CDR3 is CASSYSKAYEQYF. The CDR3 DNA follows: TGTGCCAGCAGTTACTCGAAGGCTTACGAGCAGTACTTC.

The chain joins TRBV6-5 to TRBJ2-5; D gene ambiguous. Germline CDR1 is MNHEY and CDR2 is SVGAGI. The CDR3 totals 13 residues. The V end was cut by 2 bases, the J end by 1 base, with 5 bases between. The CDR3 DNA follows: TGTGCCAGCAGTTACATGGCCCAAGAGACCCAGTACTTC. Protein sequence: CASSYMAQETQYF.

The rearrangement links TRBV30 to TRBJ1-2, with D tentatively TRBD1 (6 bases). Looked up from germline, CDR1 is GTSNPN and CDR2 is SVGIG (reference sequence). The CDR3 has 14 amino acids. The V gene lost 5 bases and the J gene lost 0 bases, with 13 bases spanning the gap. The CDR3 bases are TGTGCCTGGCGGCAACAGGGCACTAACTATGGCTACACCTTC. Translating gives CAWRQQGTNYGYTF.

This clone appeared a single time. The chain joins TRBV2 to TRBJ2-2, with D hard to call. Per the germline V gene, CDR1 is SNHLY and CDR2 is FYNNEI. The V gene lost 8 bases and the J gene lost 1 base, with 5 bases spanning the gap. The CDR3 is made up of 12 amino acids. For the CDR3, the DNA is TGTGCCAGCTCTATGAACACCGGGGAGCTGTTTTTT. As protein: CASSMNTGELFF.

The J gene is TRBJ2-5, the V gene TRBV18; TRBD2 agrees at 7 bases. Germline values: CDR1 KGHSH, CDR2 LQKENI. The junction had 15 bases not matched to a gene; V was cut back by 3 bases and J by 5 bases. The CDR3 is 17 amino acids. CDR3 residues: CASSPSPGLGVRETQYF. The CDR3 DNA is TGTGCCAGCTCACCCTCCCCTGGACTAGGTGTGAGGGAGACCCAGTACTTC.

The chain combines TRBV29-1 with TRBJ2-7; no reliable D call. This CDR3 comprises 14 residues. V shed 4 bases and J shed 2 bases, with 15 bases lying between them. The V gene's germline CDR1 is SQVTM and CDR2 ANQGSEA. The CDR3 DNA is TGCAGCGTTGCTTACAGTAAAAGGGCCTACGAGCAGTACTTC. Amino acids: CSVAYSKRAYEQYF.

The CDR3, as DNA: TGTGCCAGCAGCGTAGTTTCTCAAGAGACCCAGTACTTC. It is translated as CASSVVSQETQYF. V usage is TRBV9 and J usage is TRBJ2-5; D uncertain. In germline, CDR1 is SGDLS, CDR2 YYNGEE. With 0 bases removed from V and 2 bases from J, the gap between germline ends came to 5 bases. The CDR3 loop spans 13 amino acids.

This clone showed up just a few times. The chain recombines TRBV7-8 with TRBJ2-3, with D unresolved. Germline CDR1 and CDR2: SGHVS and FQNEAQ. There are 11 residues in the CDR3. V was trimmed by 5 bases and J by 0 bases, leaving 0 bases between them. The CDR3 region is CASSSTDTQYF. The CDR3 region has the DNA TGTGCCAGCAGCAGCACAGATACGCAGTATTTT.

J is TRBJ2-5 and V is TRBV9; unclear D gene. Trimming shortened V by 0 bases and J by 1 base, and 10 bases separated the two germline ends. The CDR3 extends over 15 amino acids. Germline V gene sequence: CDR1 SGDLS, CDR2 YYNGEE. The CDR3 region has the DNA TGTGCCAGCAGCGTAGGGACCTTAGGCCAAGAGACCCAGTACTTC. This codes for CASSVGTLGQETQYF.

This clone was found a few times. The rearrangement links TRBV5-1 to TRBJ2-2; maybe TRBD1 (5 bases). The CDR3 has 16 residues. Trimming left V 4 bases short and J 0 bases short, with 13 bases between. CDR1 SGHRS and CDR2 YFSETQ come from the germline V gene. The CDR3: CASSKGQGTNTGELFF. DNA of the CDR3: TGCGCCAGCAGCAAAGGACAAGGGACGAACACCGGGGAGCTGTTTTTT.

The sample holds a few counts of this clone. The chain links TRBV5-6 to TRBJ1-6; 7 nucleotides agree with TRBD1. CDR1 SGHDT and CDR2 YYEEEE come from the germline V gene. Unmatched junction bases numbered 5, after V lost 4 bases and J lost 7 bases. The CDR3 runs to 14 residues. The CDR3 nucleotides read TGTGCCAGCAGCCAAGACAGGGAAAATTCACCCCTCCACTTT. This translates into CASSQDRENSPLHF.

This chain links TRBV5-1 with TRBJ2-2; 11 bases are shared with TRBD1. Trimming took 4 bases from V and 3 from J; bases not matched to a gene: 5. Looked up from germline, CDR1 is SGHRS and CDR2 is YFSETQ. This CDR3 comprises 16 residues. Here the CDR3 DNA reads TGCGCCAGCAGCCCCGGACAGGGGGCCCACACCGGGGAGCTGTTTTTT. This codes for CASSPGQGAHTGELFF.

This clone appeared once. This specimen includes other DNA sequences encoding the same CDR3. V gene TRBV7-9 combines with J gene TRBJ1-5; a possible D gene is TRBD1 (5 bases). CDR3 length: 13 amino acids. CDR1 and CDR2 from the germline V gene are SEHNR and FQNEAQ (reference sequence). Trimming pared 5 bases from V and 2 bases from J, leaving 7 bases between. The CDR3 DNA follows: TGTGCCAGCAGCCTACAGGGCAATCAGCCCCAGCATTTT. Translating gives CASSLQGNQPQHF.

CDR3 in DNA: TGTGCCAGCAGCAGTTACACCGGGGAGCTGTTTTTT. Translated: CASSSYTGELFF. The chain links TRBV7-9 to TRBJ2-2, with D unclear. Germline CDR1 is SEHNR and CDR2 is FQNEAQ (reference sequence). V gave up 5 bases and J gave up 3 bases, with 4 bases separating them. The CDR3 contains 12 residues. The whole variable domain, filled in from reference TRBV7-9 and TRBJ2-2, reads DTGVSQNPRHKITKRGQNVTFRCDPISEHNRLYWYRQTLGQGPEFLTYFQNEAQLEKSRLLSDRFSAERPKGSFSTLEIQRTEQGDSAMYLCASSSYTGELFFGEGSRLTVL.

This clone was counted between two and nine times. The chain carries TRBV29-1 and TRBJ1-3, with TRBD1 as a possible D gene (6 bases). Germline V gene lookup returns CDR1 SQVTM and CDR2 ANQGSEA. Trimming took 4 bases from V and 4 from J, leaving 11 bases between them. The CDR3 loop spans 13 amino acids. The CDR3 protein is CSVGPGTGNTIYF. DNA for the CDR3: TGCAGCGTTGGACCAGGGACAGGAAACACCATATATTTT.

The CDR3 is CAWTTISGQPINYGYTF. The CDR3 DNA reads as TGTGCCTGGACAACCATTTCGGGACAGCCGATAAACTATGGCTACACCTTC. The chain recombines TRBV30 with TRBJ1-2; 7 nucleotides agree with TRBD1. Trimming at V came to 4 bases and at J to 2 bases, leaving 16 bases not matched to a gene. The CDR3 is made up of 17 amino acids. Germline V gene lookup returns CDR1 GTSNPN and CDR2 SVGIG (reference sequence).

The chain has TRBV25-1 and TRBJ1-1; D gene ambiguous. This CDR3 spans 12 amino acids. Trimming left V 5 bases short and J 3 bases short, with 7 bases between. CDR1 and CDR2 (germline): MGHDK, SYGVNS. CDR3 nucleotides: TGTGCCAGCAGTCAGGACTACACTGAAGCTTTCTTT. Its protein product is CASSQDYTEAFF.